The clone carrying this T cell receptor (beta chain) has a single count. This specimen belongs to a study of T cell changes during pregnancy in multiple sclerosis. The CDR3 loop spans 15 amino acids. V was clipped by 8 bases and J by 2 bases; unmatched bases: 9. Germline-derived CDR1 and CDR2 are LGHNA and YSLEER. Here immunoSEQ multiplex PCR was the method, and the copy in TCRdb shows in-frame clones only, minus some. Seen here are about 70,000 clones, approximately 92% observed once, and the top ten hold under 3.5%. The receptor was isolated from a female donor in good health, enrolled as a control in a pregnancy study. The V call is TRBV4-3, the J call TRBJ2-3; 8 nucleotides line up with TRBD1. Sequenced here: CD8+ T cells from peripheral blood mononuclear cells, sampled in the third trimester of pregnancy. CDR3 region: CASRNRGTTTDTQYF. The CDR3 nucleotides read TGCGCCAGCCGCAACAGGGGGACCACCACAGATACGCAGTATTTT.